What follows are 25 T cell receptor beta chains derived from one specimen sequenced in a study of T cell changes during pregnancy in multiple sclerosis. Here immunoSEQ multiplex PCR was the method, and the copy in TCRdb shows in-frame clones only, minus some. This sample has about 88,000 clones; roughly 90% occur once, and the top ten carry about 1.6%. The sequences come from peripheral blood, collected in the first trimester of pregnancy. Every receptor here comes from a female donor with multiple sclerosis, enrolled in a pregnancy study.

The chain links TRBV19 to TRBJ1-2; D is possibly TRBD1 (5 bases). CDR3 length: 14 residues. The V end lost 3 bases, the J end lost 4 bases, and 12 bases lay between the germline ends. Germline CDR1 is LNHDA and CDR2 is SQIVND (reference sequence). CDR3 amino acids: CASSMAGSFYGYTF. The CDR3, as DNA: TGTGCCAGTAGTATGGCAGGGTCGTTCTATGGCTACACCTTC.

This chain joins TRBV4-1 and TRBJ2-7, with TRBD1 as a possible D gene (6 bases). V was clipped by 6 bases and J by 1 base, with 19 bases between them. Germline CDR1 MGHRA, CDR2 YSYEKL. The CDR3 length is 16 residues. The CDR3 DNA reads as TGCGCCAGCAGTAAAACACTGGACAGTAAGTCCTACGAGCAGTACTTC. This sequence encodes CASSKTLDSKSYEQYF.

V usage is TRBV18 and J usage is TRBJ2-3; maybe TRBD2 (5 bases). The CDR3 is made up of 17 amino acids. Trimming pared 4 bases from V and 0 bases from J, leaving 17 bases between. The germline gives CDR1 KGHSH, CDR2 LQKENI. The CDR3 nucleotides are TGTGCCAGCTCACGAATAGCGAATGCGCTTAGCACAGATACGCAGTATTTT. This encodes CASSRIANALSTDTQYF.

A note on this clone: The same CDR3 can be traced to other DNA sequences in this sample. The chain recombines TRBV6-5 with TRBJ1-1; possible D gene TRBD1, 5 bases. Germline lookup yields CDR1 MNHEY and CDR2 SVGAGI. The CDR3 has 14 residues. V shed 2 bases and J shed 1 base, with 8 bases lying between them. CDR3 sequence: CASSYQGGNTEAFF. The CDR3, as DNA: TGTGCCAGCAGTTACCAGGGTGGGAACACTGAAGCTTTCTTT.

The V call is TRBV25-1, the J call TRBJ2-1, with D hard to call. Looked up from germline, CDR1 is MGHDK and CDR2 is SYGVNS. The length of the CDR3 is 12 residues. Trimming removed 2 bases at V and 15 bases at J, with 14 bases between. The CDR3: CASSETVADPFF. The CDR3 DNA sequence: TGTGCCAGCAGTGAAACGGTAGCTGATCCGTTCTTC.

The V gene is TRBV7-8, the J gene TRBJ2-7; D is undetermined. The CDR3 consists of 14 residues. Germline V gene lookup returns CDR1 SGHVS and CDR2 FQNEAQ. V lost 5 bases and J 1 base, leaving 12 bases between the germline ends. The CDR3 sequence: CASSPRSDSYEQYF. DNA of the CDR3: TGTGCCAGCAGCCCCCGAAGCGATTCCTACGAGCAGTACTTC.

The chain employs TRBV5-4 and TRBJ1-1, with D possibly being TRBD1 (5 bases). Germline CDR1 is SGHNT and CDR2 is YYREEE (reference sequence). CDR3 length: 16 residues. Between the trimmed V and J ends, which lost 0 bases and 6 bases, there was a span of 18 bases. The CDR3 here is CASSLDLFRDGAEAFF. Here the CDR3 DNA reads TGTGCCAGCAGCTTGGATCTCTTCAGGGATGGGGCTGAAGCTTTCTTT.

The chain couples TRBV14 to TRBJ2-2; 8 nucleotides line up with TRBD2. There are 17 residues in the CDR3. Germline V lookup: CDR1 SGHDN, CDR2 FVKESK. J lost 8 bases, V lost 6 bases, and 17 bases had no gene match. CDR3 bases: TGTGCCAGCAGTCTCCCTGGTGGGACTAGTAACCGGGGGGAGCTGTTTTTT. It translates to CASSLPGGTSNRGELFF.

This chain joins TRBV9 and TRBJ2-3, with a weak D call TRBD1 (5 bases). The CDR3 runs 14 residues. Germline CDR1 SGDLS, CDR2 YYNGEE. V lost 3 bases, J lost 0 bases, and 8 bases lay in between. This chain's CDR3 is CASSGQLSTDTQYF. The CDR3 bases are TGTGCCAGCAGCGGACAGTTAAGCACAGATACGCAGTATTTT.

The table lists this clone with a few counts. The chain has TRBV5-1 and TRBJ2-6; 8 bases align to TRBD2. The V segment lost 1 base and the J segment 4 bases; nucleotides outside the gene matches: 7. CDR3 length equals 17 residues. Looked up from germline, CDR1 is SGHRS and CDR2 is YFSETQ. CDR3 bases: TGCGCCAGCAGCTTGATGCGGGGGGTTCAGGGGGCCAACGTCCTGACTTTC. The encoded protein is CASSLMRGVQGANVLTF. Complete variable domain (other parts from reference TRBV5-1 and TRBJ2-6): KAGVTQTPRYLIKTRGQQVTLSCSPISGHRSVSWYQQTPGQGLQFLFEYFSETQRNKGNFPGRFSGRQFSNSRSEMNVSTLELGDSALYLCASSLMRGVQGANVLTFGAGSRLTVL.

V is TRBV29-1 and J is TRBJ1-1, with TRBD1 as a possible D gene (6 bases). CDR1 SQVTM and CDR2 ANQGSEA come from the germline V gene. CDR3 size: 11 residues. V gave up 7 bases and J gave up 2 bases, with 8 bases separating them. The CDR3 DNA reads TGCAGCGGGGGACACAACACTGAAGCTTTCTTT. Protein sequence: CSGGHNTEAFF.

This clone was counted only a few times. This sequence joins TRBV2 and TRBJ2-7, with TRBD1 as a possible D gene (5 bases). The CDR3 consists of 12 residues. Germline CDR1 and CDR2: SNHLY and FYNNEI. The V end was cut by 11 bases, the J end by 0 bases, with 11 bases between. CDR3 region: CAGKDISYEQYF. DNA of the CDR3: TGTGCCGGCAAGGACATCTCCTACGAGCAGTACTTC.

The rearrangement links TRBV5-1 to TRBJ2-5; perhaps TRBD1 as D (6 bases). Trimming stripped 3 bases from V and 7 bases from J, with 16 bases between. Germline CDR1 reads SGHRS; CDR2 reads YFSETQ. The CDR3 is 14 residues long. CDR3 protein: CASSSTPGVGTQYF. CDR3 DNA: TGCGCCAGCAGCTCCACCCCAGGGGTGGGGACCCAGTACTTC. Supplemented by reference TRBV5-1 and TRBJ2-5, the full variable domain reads KAGVTQTPRYLIKTRGQQVTLSCSPISGHRSVSWYQQTPGQGLQFLFEYFSETQRNKGNFPGRFSGRQFSNSRSEMNVSTLELGDSALYLCASSSTPGVGTQYFGPGTRLLVL.

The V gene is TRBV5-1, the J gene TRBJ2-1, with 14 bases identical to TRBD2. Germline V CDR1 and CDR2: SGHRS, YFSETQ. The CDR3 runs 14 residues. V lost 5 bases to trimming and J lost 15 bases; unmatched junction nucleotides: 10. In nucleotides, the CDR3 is TGCGCCAGCAGACTGACTAGCGGGAGGGCATGTCGGTTCTTC. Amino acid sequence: CASRLTSGRACRFF.

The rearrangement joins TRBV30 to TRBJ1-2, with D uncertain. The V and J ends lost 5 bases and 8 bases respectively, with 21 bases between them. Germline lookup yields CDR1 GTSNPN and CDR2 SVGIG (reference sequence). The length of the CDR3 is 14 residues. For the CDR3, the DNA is TGTGCCTGGGAAAACAGCAACTCGGGAAAGGGCTACACCTTC. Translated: CAWENSNSGKGYTF.

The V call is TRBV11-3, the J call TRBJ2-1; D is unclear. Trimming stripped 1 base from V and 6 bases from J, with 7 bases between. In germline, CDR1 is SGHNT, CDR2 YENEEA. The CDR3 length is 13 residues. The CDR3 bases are TGTGCCAGCAGCTTAGCGGGTATCAATGAGCAGTTCTTC. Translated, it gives CASSLAGINEQFF.

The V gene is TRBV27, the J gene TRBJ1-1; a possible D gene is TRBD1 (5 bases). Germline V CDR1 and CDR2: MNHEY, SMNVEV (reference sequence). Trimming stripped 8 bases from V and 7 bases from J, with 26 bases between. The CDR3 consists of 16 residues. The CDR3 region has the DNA TGTGCCAGCTACAGGTTAACGACCGGGAGACAAATTGAAGCTTTCTTT. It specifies CASYRLTTGRQIEAFF.

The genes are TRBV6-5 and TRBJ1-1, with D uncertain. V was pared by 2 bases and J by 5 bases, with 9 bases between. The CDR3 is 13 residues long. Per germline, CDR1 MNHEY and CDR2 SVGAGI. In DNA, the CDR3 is TGTGCCAGCAGTTACGGCCAGTCGACTGAAGCTTTCTTT. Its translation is CASSYGQSTEAFF.

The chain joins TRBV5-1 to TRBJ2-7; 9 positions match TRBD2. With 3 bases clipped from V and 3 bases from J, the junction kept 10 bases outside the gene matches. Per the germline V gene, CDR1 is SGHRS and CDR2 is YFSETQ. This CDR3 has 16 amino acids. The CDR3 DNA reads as TGCGCCAGCAGCTCCGCTAAGGCGGGAGGGAGCTACGAGCAGTACTTC. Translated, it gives CASSSAKAGGSYEQYF.

CDR3 region: CASSHRDRPYEQYF. CDR3 DNA: TGTGCCAGCAGCCACCGGGACAGGCCCTACGAGCAGTACTTC. The chain employs TRBV14 and TRBJ2-7; 8 nucleotides align to TRBD1. The V segment lost 3 bases and the J segment 2 bases; nucleotides outside the gene matches: 3. Germline assignment: CDR1 SGHDN and CDR2 FVKESK. The CDR3 length is 14 residues.

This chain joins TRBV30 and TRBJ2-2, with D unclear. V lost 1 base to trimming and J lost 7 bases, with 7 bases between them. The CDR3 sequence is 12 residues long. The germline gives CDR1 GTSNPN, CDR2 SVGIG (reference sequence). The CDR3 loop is CAWSGQLGELFF. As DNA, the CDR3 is TGTGCCTGGAGTGGACAACTCGGGGAGCTGTTTTTT.

CDR3 coding DNA: TGTGCCAGCAACACGGACAGGGAAGCGACCCAGTACTTC. The encoded protein is CASNTDREATQYF. The chain couples TRBV7-2 to TRBJ2-5; 8 bases are shared with TRBD1. Germline CDR1 SGHTA, CDR2 FQGNSA. The CDR3 is 13 amino acids. The trim removed 7 bases at V and 7 bases at J, leaving 8 bases unmatched.

CDR3 protein: CASSSPGSLQETQYF. Written as DNA, the CDR3 is TGTGCCAGCAGCTCCCCGGGGTCCCTACAAGAGACCCAGTACTTC. This chain links TRBV25-1 with TRBJ2-5; D may be TRBD2 (5 bases). This CDR3 contains 15 residues. V was trimmed by 6 bases and J by 2 bases, leaving 16 bases between them. The germline V gene has CDR1 MGHDK and CDR2 SYGVNS.

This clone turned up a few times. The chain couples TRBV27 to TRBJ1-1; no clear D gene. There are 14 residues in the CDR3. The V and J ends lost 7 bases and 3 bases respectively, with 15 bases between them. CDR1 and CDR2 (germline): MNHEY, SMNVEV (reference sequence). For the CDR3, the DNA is TGTGCCAGCAACCCCCATTCTGGGCACACTGAAGCTTTCTTT. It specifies CASNPHSGHTEAFF.

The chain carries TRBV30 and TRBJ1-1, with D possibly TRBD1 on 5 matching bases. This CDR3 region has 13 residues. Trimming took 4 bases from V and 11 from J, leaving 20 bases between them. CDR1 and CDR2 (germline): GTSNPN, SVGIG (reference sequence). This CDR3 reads CAWTLLRGNGAFF. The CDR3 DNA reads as TGTGCCTGGACGCTCCTCCGGGGGAACGGGGCTTTCTTT.